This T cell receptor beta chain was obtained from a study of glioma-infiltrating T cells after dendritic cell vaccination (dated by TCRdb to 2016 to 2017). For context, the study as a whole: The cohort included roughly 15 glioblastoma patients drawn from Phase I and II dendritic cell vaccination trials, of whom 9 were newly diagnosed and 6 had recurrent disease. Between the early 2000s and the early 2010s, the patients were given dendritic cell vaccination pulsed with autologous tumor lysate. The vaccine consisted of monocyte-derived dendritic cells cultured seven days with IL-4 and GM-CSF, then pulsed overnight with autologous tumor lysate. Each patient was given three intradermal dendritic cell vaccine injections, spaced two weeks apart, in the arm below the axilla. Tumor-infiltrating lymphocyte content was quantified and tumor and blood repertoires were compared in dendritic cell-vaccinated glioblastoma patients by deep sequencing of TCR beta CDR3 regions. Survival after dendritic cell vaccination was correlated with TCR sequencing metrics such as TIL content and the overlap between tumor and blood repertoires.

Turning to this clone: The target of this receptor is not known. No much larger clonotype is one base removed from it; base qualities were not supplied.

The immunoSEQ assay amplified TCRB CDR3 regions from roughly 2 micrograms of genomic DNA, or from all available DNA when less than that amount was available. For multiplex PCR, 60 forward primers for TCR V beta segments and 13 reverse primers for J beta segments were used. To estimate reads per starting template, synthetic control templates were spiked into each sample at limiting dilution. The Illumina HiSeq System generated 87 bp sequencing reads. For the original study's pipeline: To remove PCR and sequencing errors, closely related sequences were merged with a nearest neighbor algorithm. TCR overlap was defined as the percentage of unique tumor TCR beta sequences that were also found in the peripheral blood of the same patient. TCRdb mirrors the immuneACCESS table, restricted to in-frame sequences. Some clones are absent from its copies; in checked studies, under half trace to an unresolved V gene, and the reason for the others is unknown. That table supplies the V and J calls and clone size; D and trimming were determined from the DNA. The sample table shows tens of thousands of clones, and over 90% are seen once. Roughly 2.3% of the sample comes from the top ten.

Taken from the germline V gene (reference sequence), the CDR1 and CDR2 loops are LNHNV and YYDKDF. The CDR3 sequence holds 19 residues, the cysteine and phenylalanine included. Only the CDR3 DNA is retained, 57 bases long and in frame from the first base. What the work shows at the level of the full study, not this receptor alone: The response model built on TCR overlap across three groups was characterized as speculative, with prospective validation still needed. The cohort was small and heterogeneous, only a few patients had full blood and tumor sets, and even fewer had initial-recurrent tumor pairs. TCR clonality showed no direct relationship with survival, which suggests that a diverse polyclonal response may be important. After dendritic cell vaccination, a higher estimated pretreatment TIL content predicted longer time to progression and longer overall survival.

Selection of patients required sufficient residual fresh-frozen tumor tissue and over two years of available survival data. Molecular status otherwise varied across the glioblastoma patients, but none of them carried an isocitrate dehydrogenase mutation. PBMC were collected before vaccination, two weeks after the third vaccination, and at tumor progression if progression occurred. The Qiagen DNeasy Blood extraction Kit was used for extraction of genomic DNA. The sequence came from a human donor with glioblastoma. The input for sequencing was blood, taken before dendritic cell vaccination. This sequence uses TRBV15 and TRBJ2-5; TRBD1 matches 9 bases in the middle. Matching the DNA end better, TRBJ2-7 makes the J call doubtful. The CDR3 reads CATSRGSPWVGTGTYEQYF. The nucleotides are TGTGCCACCAGCAGAGGGAGTCCCTGGGTCGGGACAGGGACTTACGAGCAGTACTTC.